These T cell receptor beta chains were read from a single sample in a study of cytomegalovirus exposure and HLA in healthy donors. Libraries were prepared by immunoSEQ multiplex PCR; TCRdb keeps only in-frame clonotypes and omits some of them. The sample consists of 100,000 or so clones, less than 80% of them appearing once. Specimen: PBMCs. The receptors originated from a man aged 35 to 55 in good health and CMV-seronegative. CDR3s include the opening cysteine and the closing phenylalanine or tryptophan. The D gene is left open where the match is weak. Some rows mark clone size as missing; the rest say once, few, many or name a class of expanded clone.

CDR3 DNA: TGTGCCAGCAGCCCGAGGGCCCAGGAATCACCCCTCCACTTT; CDR3 protein: CASSPRAQESPLHF; J gene: TRBJ1-6; V gene: TRBV2; D gene: .; clone size: .
CDR3 DNA: TGTTCCAGCAGCCCACCAGGCGTAGGCCTTGGTAACTATGGCTACACCTTC; CDR3 protein: CSSSPPGVGLGNYGYTF; J gene: TRBJ1-2; V gene: TRBV7-9; D gene: .; clone size: .
CDR3 DNA: TGTGCCAGTAGTCACGGACAGGGGAACTATGGCTACACCTTC; CDR3 protein: CASSHGQGNYGYTF; J gene: TRBJ1-2; V gene: TRBV19; D gene: TRBD1; clone size: .
CDR3 DNA: TGCGCCAGCACCCCACAGGGGTGGGACGAGCAGTACTTC; CDR3 protein: CASTPQGWDEQYF; J gene: TRBJ2-7; V gene: TRBV10-2; D gene: TRBD1; clone size: once
CDR3 DNA: TGTGCCAGCAGTGAAATGGGCTGGTCGGACACTGAAGCTTTCTTT; CDR3 protein: CASSEMGWSDTEAFF; J gene: TRBJ1-1; V gene: TRBV6-1; D gene: .; clone size: .
CDR3 DNA: TGTGCCAGCAGTTCGGGACAGAGCTATGGCTACACCTTC; CDR3 protein: CASSSGQSYGYTF; J gene: TRBJ1-2; V gene: TRBV28; D gene: TRBD1; clone size: few
CDR3 DNA: TGTGCCAGCAGCGTAGTGGCGGCTTTCACAGATACGCAGTATTTT; CDR3 protein: CASSVVAAFTDTQYF; J gene: TRBJ2-3; V gene: TRBV9; D gene: .; clone size: .
CDR3 DNA: TGTGCCAGCAGCTCCCTTCAGGGTAACTATGGCTACACCTTC; CDR3 protein: CASSSLQGNYGYTF; J gene: TRBJ1-2; V gene: TRBV28; D gene: .; clone size: .
CDR3 DNA: TGTGCCAGCAGTTTATGGGGGGGGAACACTGAAGCTTTCTTT; CDR3 protein: CASSLWGGNTEAFF; J gene: TRBJ1-1; V gene: TRBV28; D gene: .; clone size: .
CDR3 DNA: TGTGCCAGCAGCTTCCGGAGCTCCTATAATTCACCCCTCCACTTT; CDR3 protein: CASSFRSSYNSPLHF; J gene: TRBJ1-6; V gene: TRBV11-2; D gene: .; clone size: .